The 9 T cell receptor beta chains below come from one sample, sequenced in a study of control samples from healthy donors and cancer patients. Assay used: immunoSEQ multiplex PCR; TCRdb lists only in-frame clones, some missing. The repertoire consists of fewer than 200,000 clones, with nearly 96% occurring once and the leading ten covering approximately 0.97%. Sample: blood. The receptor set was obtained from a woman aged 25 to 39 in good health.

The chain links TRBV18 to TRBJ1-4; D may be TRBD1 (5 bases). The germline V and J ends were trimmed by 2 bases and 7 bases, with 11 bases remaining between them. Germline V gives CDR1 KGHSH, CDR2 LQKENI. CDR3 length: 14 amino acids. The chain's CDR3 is CASSPARVGEKLFF. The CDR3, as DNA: TGTGCCAGCTCACCAGCCAGGGTGGGTGAAAAACTGTTTTTT.

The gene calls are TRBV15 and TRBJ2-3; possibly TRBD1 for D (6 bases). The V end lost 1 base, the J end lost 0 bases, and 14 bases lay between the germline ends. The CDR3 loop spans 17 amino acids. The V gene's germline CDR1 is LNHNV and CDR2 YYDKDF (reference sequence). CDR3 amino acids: CATSRGSGVESTDTQYF. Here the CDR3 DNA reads TGTGCCACCAGCAGAGGTTCAGGGGTGGAGAGCACAGATACGCAGTATTTT. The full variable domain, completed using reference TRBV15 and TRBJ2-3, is DAMVIQNPRYQVTQFGKPVTLSCSQTLNHNVMYWYQQKSSQAPKLLFHYYDKDFNNEADTPDNFQSRRPNTSFCFLDIRSPGLGDTAMYLCATSRGSGVESTDTQYFGPGTRLTVL.

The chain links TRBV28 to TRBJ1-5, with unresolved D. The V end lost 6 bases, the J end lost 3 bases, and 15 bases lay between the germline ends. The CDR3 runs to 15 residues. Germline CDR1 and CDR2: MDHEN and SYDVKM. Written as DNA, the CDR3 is TGTGCCAGCAGCCGGGCGGGAGTTATCAATCAGCCCCAGCATTTT. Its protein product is CASSRAGVINQPQHF.

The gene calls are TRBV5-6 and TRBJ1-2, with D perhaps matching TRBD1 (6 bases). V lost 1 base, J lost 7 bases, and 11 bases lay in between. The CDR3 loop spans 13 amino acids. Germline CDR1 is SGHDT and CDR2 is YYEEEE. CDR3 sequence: CASSLWGAGGYTF. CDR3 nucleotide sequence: TGTGCCAGCAGCTTGTGGGGGGCAGGTGGCTACACCTTC.

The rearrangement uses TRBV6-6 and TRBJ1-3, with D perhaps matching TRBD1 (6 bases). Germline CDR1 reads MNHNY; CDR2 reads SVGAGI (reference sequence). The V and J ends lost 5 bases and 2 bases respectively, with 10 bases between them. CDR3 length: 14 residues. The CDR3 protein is CASSPTGPGNTIYF. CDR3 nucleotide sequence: TGTGCCAGCAGTCCAACAGGGCCTGGAAACACCATATATTTT.

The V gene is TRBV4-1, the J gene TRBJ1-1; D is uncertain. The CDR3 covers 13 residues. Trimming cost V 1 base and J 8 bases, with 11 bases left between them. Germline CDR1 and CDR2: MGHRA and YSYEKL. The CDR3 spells CASSQARLTEAFF. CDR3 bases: TGCGCCAGCAGCCAAGCACGACTCACAGAAGCTTTCTTT.

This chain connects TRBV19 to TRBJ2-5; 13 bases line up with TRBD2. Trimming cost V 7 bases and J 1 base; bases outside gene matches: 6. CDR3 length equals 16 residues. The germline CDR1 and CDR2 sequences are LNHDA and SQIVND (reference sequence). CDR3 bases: TGTGCCAGTAAGACTAGCGGGGGGCCGACCCAAGAGACCCAGTACTTC. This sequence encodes CASKTSGGPTQETQYF. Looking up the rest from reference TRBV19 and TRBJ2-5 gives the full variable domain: DGGITQSPKYLFRKEGQNVTLSCEQNLNHDAMYWYRQDPGQGLRLIYYSQIVNDFQKGDIAEGYSVSREKKESFPLTVTSAQKNPTAFYLCASKTSGGPTQETQYFGPGTRLLVL.

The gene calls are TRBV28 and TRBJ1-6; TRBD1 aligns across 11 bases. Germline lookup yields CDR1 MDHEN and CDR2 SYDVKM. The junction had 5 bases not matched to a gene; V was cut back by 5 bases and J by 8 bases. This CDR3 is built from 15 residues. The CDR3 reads CASSPSGQGDSPLHF. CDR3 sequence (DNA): TGTGCCAGCAGTCCCTCGGGACAGGGGGATTCACCCCTCCACTTT.

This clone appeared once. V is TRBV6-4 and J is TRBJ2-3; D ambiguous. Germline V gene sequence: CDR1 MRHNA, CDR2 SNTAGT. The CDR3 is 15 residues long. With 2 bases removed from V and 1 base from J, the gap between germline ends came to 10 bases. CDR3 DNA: TGTGCCAGCAGTGACGCGAACACTGGCACAGATACGCAGTATTTT. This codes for CASSDANTGTDTQYF.